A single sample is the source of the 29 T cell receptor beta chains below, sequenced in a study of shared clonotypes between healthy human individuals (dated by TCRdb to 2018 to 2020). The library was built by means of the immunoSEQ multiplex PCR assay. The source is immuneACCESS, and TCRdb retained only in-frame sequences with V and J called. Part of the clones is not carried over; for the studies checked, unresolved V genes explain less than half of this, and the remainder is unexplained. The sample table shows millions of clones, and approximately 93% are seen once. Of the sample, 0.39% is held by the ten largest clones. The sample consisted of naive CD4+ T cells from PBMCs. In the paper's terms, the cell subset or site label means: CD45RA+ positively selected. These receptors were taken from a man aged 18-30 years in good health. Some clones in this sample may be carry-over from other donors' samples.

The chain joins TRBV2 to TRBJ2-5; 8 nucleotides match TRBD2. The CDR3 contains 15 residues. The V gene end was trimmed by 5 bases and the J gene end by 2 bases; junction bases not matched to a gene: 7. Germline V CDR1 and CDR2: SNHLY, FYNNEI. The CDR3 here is CASSSPSGHQETQYF. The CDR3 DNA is TGTGCCAGCAGTAGTCCTAGCGGGCATCAAGAGACCCAGTACTTC.

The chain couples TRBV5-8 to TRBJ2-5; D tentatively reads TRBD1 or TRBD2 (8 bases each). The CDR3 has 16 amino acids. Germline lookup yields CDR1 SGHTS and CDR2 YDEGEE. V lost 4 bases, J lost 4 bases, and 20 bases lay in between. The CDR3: CASSRGGRGRGETQYF. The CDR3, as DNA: TGTGCCAGCAGCCGGGGGGGCAGGGGGCGAGGAGAGACCCAGTACTTC.

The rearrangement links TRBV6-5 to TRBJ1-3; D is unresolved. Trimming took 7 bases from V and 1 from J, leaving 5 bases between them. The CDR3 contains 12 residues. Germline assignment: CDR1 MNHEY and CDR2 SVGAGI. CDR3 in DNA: TGTGCCAGCACCGCTTCTGGAAACACCATATATTTT. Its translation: CASTASGNTIYF.

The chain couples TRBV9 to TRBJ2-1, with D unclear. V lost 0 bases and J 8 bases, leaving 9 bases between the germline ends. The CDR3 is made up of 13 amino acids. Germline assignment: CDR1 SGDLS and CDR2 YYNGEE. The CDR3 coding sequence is TGTGCCAGCAGCGTAGGGTCGGGCGATGAGCAGTTCTTC. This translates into CASSVGSGDEQFF.

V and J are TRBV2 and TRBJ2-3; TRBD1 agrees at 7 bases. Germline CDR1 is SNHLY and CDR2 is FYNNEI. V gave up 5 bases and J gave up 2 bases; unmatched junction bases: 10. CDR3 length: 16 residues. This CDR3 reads CASSPDRHGDTDTQYF. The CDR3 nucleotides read TGTGCCAGCAGTCCGGACAGGCACGGGGACACAGATACGCAGTATTTT.

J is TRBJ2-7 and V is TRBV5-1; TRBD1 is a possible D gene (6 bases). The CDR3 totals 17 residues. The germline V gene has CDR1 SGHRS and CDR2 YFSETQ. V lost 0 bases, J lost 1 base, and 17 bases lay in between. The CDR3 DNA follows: TGCGCCAGCAGCTTGGGTAGGACAGAAGTCCTATCCTACGAGCAGTACTTC. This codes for CASSLGRTEVLSYEQYF.

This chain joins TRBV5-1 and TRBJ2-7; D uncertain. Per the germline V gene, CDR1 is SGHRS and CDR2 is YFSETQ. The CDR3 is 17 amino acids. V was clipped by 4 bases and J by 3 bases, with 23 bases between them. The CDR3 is CASSRMQDASKVYEQYF. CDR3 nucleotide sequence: TGCGCCAGCAGCCGCATGCAGGACGCGTCAAAAGTCTACGAGCAGTACTTC.

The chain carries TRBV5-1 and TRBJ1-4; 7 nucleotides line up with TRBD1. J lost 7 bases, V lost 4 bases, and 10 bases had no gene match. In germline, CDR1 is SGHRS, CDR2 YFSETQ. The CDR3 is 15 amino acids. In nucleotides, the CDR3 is TGCGCCAGCAGCATCGGGCCCAGGGGGAGTGAAAAACTGTTTTTT. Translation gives CASSIGPRGSEKLFF.

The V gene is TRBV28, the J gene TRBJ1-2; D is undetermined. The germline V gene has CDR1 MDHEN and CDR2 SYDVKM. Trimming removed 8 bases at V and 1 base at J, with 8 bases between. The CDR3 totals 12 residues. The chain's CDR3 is CASWTVNYGYTF. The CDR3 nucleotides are TGTGCCAGCTGGACCGTTAACTATGGCTACACCTTC.

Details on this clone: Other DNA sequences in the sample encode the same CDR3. CDR3: CASSPWQGDEKLFF. Here the CDR3 DNA reads TGTGCCAGCTCACCTTGGCAGGGCGATGAAAAACTGTTTTTT. The V call is TRBV18, the J call TRBJ1-4; possible D gene TRBD1, 5 bases. Germline V lookup: CDR1 KGHSH, CDR2 LQKENI. CDR3 length equals 14 residues. The germline V and J ends were trimmed by 3 bases and 6 bases, with 11 bases remaining between them.

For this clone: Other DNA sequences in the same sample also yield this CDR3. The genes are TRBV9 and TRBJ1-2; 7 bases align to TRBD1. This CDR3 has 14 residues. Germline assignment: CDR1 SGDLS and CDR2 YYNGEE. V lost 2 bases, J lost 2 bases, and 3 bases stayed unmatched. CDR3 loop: CASSVGGQNYGYTF. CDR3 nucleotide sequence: TGTGCCAGCAGCGTGGGGGGACAGAACTATGGCTACACCTTC.

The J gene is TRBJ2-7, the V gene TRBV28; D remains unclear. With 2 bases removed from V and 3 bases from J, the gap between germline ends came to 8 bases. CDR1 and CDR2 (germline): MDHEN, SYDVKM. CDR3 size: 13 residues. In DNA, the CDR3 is TGTGCCAGCAGTTTAACAGAACTCTACGAGCAGTACTTC. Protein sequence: CASSLTELYEQYF. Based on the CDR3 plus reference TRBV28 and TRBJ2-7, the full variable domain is DVKVTQSSRYLVKRTGEKVFLECVQDMDHENMFWYRQDPGLGLRLIYFSYDVKMKEKGDIPEGYSVSREKKERFSLILESASTNQTSMYLCASSLTELYEQYFGPGTRLTVT.

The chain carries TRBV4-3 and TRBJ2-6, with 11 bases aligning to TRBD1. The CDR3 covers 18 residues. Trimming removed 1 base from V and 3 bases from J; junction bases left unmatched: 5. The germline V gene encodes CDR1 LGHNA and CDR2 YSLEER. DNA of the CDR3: TGCGCCAGCAGCCAAGGGAGGACAGGGGGCCTTGGGGCCAACGTCCTGACTTTC. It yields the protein CASSQGRTGGLGANVLTF.

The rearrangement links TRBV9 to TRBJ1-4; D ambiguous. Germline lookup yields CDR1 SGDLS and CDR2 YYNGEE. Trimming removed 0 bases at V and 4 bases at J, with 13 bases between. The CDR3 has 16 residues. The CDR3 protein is CASSVGPEIFNEKLFF. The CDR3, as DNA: TGTGCCAGCAGCGTAGGCCCGGAGATTTTTAATGAAAAACTGTTTTTT.

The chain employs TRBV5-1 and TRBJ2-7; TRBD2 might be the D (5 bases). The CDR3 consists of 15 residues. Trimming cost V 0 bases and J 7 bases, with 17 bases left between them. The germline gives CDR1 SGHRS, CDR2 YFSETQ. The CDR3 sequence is CASSLDTSKSGEQYF. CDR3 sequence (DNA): TGCGCCAGCAGCTTGGACACCTCAAAGTCGGGAGAGCAGTACTTC.

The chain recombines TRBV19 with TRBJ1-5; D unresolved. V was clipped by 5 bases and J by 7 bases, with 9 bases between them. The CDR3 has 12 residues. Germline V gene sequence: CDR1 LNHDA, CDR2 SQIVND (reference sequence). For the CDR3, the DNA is TGTGCCAGTAGTGCCCTGCTCCAGCCCCAGCATTTT. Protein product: CASSALLQPQHF.

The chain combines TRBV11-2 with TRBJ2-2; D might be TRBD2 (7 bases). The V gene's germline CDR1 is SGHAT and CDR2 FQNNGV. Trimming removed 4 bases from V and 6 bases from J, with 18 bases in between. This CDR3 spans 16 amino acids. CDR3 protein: CASSSIQGGKPGELFF. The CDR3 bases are TGTGCCAGCAGCTCCATACAGGGAGGGAAACCCGGGGAGCTGTTTTTT.

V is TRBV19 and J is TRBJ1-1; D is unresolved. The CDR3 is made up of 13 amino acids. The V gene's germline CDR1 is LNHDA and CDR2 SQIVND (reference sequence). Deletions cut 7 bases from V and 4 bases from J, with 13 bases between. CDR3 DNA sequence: TGTGCCAGTAATCGCTTGACGGGCACTGAAGCTTTCTTT. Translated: CASNRLTGTEAFF. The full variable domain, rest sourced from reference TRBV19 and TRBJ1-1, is DGGITQSPKYLFRKEGQNVTLSCEQNLNHDAMYWYRQDPGQGLRLIYYSQIVNDFQKGDIAEGYSVSREKKESFPLTVTSAQKNPTAFYLCASNRLTGTEAFFGQGTRLTVV.

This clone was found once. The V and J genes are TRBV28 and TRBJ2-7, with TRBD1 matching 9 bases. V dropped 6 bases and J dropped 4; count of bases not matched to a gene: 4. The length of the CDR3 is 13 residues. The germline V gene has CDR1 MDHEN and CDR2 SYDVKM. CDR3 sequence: CASRKGTGYEQYF. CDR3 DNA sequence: TGTGCCAGCAGGAAGGGGACAGGGTACGAGCAGTACTTC.

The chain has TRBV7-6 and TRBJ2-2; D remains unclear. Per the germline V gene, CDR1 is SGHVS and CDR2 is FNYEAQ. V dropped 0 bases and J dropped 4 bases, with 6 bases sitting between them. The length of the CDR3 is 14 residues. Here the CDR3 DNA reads TGTGCCAGCAGCTTAGCTCGGGCCACCGGGGAGCTGTTTTTT. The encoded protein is CASSLARATGELFF.

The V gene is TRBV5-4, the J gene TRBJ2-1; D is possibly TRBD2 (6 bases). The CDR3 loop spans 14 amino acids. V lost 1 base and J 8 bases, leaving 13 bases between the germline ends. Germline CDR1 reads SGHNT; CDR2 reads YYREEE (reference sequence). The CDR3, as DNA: TGTGCCAGCAGCTTGTACGTACTAGCCGATGAGCAGTTCTTC. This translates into CASSLYVLADEQFF.

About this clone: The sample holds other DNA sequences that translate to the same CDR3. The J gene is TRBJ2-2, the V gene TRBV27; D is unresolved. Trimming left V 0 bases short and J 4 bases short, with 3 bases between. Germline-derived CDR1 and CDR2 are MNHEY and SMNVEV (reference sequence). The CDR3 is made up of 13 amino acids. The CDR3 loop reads CASSLSSTGELFF. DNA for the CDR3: TGTGCCAGCAGTTTATCTAGCACCGGGGAGCTGTTTTTT.

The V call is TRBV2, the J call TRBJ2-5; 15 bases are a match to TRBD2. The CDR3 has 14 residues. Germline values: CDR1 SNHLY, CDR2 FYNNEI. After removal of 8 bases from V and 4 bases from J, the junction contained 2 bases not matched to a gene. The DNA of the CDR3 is TGTGCCAGCGCGGGACTAGCGGGGGGAGAGACCCAGTACTTC. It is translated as CASAGLAGGETQYF. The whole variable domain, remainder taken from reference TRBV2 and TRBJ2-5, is EPEVTQTPSHQVTQMGQEVILRCVPISNHLYFYWYRQILGQKVEFLVSFYNNEISEKSEIFDDQFSVERPDGSNFTLKIRSTKLEDSAMYFCASAGLAGGETQYFGPGTRLLVL.

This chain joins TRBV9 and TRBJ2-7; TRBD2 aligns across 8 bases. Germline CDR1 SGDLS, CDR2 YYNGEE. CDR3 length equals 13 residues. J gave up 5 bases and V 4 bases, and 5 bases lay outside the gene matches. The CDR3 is CASSLSGRDEQYF. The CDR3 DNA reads TGTGCCAGCAGCCTCAGCGGGAGAGACGAGCAGTACTTC.

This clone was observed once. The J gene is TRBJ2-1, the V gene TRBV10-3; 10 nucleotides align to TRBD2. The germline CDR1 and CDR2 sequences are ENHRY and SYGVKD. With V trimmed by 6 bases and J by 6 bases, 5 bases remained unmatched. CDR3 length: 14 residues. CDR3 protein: CAIRGLAVINEQFF. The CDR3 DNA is TGTGCCATCAGAGGACTAGCGGTGATCAATGAGCAGTTCTTC.

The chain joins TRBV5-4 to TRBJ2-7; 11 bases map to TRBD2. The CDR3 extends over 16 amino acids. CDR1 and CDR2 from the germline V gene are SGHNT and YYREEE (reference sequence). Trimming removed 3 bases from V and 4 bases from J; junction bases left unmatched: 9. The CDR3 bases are TGTGCCAGCAGCTCGAAGATACTAGCGGGAGTGTACGAGCAGTACTTC. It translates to CASSSKILAGVYEQYF. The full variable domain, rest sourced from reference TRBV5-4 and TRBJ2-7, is ETGVTQSPTHLIKTRGQQVTLRCSSQSGHNTVSWYQQALGQGPQFIFQYYREEENGRGNFPPRFSGLQFPNYSSELNVNALELDDSALYLCASSSKILAGVYEQYFGPGTRLTVT.

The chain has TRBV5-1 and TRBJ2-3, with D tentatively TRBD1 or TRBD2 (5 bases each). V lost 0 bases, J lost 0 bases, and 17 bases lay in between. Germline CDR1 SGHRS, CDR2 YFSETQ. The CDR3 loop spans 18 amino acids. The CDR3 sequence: CASSLGGIRGTSTDTQYF. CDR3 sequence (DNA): TGCGCCAGCAGCTTGGGGGGCATCCGGGGTACTAGCACAGATACGCAGTATTTT.

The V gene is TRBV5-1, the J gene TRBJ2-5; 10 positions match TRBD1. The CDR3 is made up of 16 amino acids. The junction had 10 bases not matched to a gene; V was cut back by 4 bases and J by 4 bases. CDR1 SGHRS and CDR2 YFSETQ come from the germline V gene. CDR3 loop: CASSPQGTGVGETQYF. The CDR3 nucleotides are TGCGCCAGCAGCCCGCAGGGGACAGGGGTAGGAGAGACCCAGTACTTC.

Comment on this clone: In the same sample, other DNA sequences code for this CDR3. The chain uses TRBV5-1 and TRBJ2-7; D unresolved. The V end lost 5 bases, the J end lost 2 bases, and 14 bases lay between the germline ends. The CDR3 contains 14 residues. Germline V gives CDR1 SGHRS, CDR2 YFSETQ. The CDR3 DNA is TGCGCCAGCAGACCCACCGGCGGCCCCTACGAGCAGTACTTC. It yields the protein CASRPTGGPYEQYF.